Each of the 2 T cell receptor beta chains below was sequenced from the same sample in a study of blood T cell repertoires in COVID-19. Measured with immunoSEQ multiplex PCR; TCRdb has only the in-frame clones, and not every one. The profile covers about 180,000 clones, with approximately 78% appearing a single time and approximately 15% taken by the ten largest. Source material: PBMCs or T cells enriched from blood (not recorded which). The receptors here all came from a woman aged 50 to 65 who had recovered from COVID-19.

The CDR3: CASRPAGGSYNEQFF. The DNA for the CDR3 is TGCGCCAGCAGACCAGCGGGAGGGAGTTACAATGAGCAGTTCTTC. The rearrangement joins TRBV5-1 to TRBJ2-1, with TRBD2 identical over 10 bases. This CDR3 contains 15 residues. CDR1 SGHRS and CDR2 YFSETQ come from the germline V gene. With V trimmed by 5 bases and J by 4 bases, 6 bases remained unmatched.

This chain connects TRBV7-8 to TRBJ1-5; possible D gene TRBD1, 6 bases. The V end lost 5 bases, the J end lost 6 bases, and 17 bases lay between the germline ends. This CDR3 comprises 15 residues. Germline loops: CDR1 SGHVS, CDR2 FQNEAQ. The CDR3 DNA follows: TGTGCCAGCAGCGCCTCAGCACAGGGTCCTCAGCCCCAGCATTTT. Its protein product is CASSASAQGPQPQHF. Full variable domain (outside the CDR3, taken from reference TRBV7-8 and TRBJ1-5): GAGVSQSPRYKVAKRGQDVALRCDPISGHVSLFWYQQALGQGPEFLTYFQNEAQLDKSGLPSDRFFAERPEGSVSTLKIQRTQQEDSAVYLCASSASAQGPQPQHFGDGTRLSIL.